This T cell receptor (beta chain) came from a study of regulatory T cells in long-lasting Graves disease. This clonotype was counted many times. Its antigen remains unidentified. Library construction for TCR beta used iRepertoire HTBI primers and Arm-PCR of CDR3 regions. TCRdb fed the multiplex PCR reads into MiXCR, producing one record per CDR3 protein. The sample includes approximately 540,000 distinct CDR3 sequences, around 12% of them seen just once. Time point indicated: newly diagnosed GD, antithyroid drugs for less than 3 months. The TCR library was prepared using RNA isolated from PBMCs. Graves' disease diagnosis used American Thyroid Association guidelines. Study-wide results and caveats: Persistent Graves' patients possessed reduced TCR diversity relative to recently diagnosed ones. Peripheral blood, not thyroid tissue, was the sole material studied.

The V gene lost 5 bases and the J gene lost 10 bases, with 8 bases spanning the gap. The CDR3 is made up of 11 amino acids. Germline V CDR1 and CDR2: KGHDR, SFDVKD. These same records also appear under a second study, on T cells in Graves' hyperthyroidism and ophthalmopathy.

The starting material was peripheral blood mononuclear cells (PBMCs), obtained at new diagnosis, from a patient treated with antithyroid drugs. This chain links TRBV24-1 with TRBJ2-1; D is possibly TRBD2 (6 bases). This TCR derives from a woman in her twenties or thirties with Graves disease. CDR3 coding DNA: TGTGCCACCAGTGGCGGGGTGGAGCAGTTCTTC. Translation: CATSGGVEQFF.